This T cell receptor (beta chain) was recovered during a study of T cells in Graves' hyperthyroidism and ophthalmopathy. Looking at the study overall: Blood was drawn when the patient was first diagnosed and still untreated. Study-level results: Blood also showed most of the thyroid clonotypes that were expanded above 0.001.

Amplification of TCR beta CDR3 regions used RNA as the template. With the HTBI primer set, the TCR CDR3 went through a first round of RT-PCR. TCRdb reanalysed the multiplex PCR reads using MiXCR and keeps one entry per CDR3 protein. The data show about 270,000 distinct CDR3 sequences, with 24% seen just once and roughly 35% held by the top ten. The sample holds many counts of this clonotype. Antigen unknown. Unmatched junction bases numbered 12, after V lost 6 bases and J lost 4 bases. This CDR3 region has 17 residues. Each person with ophthalmopathy scored at least 3 on the Clinical Activity Score, reached NOSPECS grade 4 or higher, and had been ill under 3 months. Lactation, pregnancy, other autoimmune disease or uncontrolled infection led to exclusion of patients.

The sequenced sample consisted of blood. The chain carries TRBV12-3 or TRBV12-4 and TRBJ2-7; 13 nucleotides agree with TRBD2. The sequence was obtained from a woman aged 35 to 49 with Graves' ophthalmopathy. CDR3 protein: CASSIRSGTSGVYEQYF. As DNA, the CDR3 is TGTGCCAGCAGCATCAGGTCCGGGACTAGCGGGGTATACGAGCAGTACTTC.